The table lists the clone carrying this T cell receptor (beta chain) with a few counts. Its target is not known. These data are taken from a study of a mutant IDH1 vaccine in newly diagnosed glioma. At the level of the study: Vaccination started 4-6 weeks after radiotherapy alone, or with temozolomide cycles.

Sequenced by immunoSEQ multiplex PCR; TCRdb stores in-frame clones only, minus some. The sample lists about 41,000 clones; over 70% were seen once. As for time point: week 23, last vaccination. Every vaccination contained 300 ug of the mutant IDH1 20-mer peptide and was paired with topical imiquimod. With 1 base clipped from V and 2 bases from J, the junction kept 8 bases outside the gene matches. This CDR3 is 15 amino acids long. The germline gives CDR1 SQVTM, CDR2 ANQGSEA. The TCR comes from a woman aged 35 to 49 with glioma. Some clones in this sample may be carry-over from other donors' samples. The chain links TRBV29-1 to TRBJ2-7; 7 bases match TRBD1. Source: PBMCs, taken from a glioma patient whose treatment included an IDH1 peptide vaccine. CDR3 in DNA: TGCAGCGTTGAAGTGGAAAGGGACAGAGCCTACGAGCAGTACTTC. Amino acids: CSVEVERDRAYEQYF.